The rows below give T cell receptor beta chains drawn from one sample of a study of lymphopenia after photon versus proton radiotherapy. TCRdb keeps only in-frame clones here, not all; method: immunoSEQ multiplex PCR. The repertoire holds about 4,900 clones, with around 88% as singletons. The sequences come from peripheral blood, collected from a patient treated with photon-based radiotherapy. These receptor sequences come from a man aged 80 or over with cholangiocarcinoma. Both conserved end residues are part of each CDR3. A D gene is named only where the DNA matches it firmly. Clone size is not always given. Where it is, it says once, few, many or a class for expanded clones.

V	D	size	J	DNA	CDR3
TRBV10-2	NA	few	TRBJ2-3	TGCGCCAGCAGTGAGAGGCGGGGTGGCGCAGATACGCAGTATTTT	CASSERRGGADTQYF
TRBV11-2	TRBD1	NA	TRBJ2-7	TGTGCCAGCAGCTTAGATCCGAGGACAGGGCAGCAGTACTTC	CASSLDPRTGQQYF
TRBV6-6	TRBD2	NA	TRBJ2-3	TGTGCCAGTTCTAGCGGGGGCCTCACAGATACGCAGTATTTT	CASSSGGLTDTQYF
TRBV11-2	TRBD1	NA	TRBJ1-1	TGTGCCAGCAGCTTCGCCACCAGGGGGACTGAAGCTTTCTTT	CASSFATRGTEAFF
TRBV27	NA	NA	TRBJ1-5	TGTGCCAGCAGTTTATCTTTTCCAGCGGGTCAGCCCCAGCATTTT	CASSLSFPAGQPQHF
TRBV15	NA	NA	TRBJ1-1	TGTGCCACCAGCAGAGATCTGTGGGTTTTGACTGAAGCTTTCTTT	CATSRDLWVLTEAFF
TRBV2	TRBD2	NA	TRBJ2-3	TGTGCCAGCAGTGAGGAGGGCGGGGGGGAACCAGATACGCAGTATTTT	CASSEEGGGEPDTQYF
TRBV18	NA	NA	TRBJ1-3	TGTGCCAGCTCACCAGGTCTGGGGATGTCTGGAAACACCATATATTTT	CASSPGLGMSGNTIYF
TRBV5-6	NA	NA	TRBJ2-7	TGTGCCAGCAGCTTGTATCAGGCCTACGAGCAGTACTTC	CASSLYQAYEQYF
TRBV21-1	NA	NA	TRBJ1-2	TGTGCCAGCAGCGCATTCCGGGACTATGGCTACACCTTC	CASSAFRDYGYTF
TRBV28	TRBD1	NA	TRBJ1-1	TGTGCCAGCAGTTCCCTGGGACAGGGGGCCTTCGAAGCTTTCTTT	CASSSLGQGAFEAFF
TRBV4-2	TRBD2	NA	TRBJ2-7	TGTGCCAGCAGCTCCCTCGTACCGGGACTAGCGGGATACGAGCAGTACTTC	CASSSLVPGLAGYEQYF
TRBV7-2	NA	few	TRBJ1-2	TGTGCCAGCAGCTTTTACGCGGGGGGATATGGCTACACCTTC	CASSFYAGGYGYTF
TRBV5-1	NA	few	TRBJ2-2	TGCGCCAGCAGCTTGAAGGACACGCCGAACACCGGGGAGCTGTTTTTT	CASSLKDTPNTGELFF
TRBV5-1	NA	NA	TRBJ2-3	TGCGCCAGCAGTCCCTTGGGTAGCGGTAACACAGATACGCAGTATTTT	CASSPLGSGNTDTQYF
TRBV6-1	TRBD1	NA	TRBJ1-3	TGTGCCAGCAGTGACCTGCTGGGACAGGGAGCGGGAAACACCATATATTTT	CASSDLLGQGAGNTIYF
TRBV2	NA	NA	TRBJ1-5	TGTGCCAGCAGTGAAGGGACAGCAGGGAAGCAGCCCCAGCATTTT	CASSEGTAGKQPQHF
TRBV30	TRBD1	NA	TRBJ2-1	TGTGCCTGGAAGGGACAGGACTACAATGAGCAGTTCTTC	CAWKGQDYNEQFF
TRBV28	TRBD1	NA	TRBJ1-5	TGTGCCAGCAGTTTAAGGGTCCTTCGCAGGGGGGATCAGCCCCAGCATTTT	CASSLRVLRRGDQPQHF
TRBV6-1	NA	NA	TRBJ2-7	TGTGCCAGCTTCCGGGACACCTCCTACGAGCAGTACTTC	CASFRDTSYEQYF
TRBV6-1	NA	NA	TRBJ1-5	TGTGCCAGCAAGGTCGGGGTAGTTAGCAATCAGCCCCAGCATTTT	CASKVGVVSNQPQHF
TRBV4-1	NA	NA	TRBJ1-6	TGCGCCAGCAGCCAAGACAGTCGGGGCGATTCACCCCTCCACTTT	CASSQDSRGDSPLHF
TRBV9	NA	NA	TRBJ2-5	TGTGCCAGCAGCGTAGCTAGCGCGTACCAAGAGACCCAGTACTTC	CASSVASAYQETQYF
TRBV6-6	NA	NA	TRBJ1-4	TGTGCCAGCAGTCGGGACAATGAAAAACTGTTTTTT	CASSRDNEKLFF
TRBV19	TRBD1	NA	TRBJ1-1	TGTGCCAGTAAGGAACAGGGGCAAGTTTTGGACGGCCCTGAAGCTTTCTTT	CASKEQGQVLDGPEAFF
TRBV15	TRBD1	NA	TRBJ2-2	TGTGCCACCAGCTCCGGGACAGGGGCGGCCGGGGAGCTGTTTTTT	CATSSGTGAAGELFF
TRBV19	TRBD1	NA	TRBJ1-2	TGTGCCAGTAGTGATGACAGGGACGCCTATAACTATGGCTACACCTTC	CASSDDRDAYNYGYTF
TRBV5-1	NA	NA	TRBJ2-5	TGCGCCAGCAGTAAGTCGGATTCTCAAGAGACCCAGTACTTC	CASSKSDSQETQYF
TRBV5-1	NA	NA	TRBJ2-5	TGCGCCAGCAGCTTGGTCGGGGAGACCCAGTACTTC	CASSLVGETQYF
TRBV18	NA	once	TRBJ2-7	TGTGCCAGCTCACCCACGGACCCTTACGAGCAGTACTTC	CASSPTDPYEQYF
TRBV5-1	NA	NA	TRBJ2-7	TGCGCCAGCAGCCCTCGTTGGGGGATGGGCGAGCAGTACTTC	CASSPRWGMGEQYF
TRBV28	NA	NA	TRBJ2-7	TGTGCCAGCAGTCCTTCAACAAGAGGGGGTAACAACGAGCAGTACTTC	CASSPSTRGGNNEQYF
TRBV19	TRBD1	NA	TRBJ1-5	TGTGCCAGTAACCGCAAGGGACAGGGAGACCAGCCCCAGCATTTT	CASNRKGQGDQPQHF
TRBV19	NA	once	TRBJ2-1	TGTGCCAGTAGTGACGCAGGGCAGGCCTACAATGAGCAGTTCTTC	CASSDAGQAYNEQFF
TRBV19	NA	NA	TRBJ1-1	TGTGCCAGTAGTATGAACCGATTGAACACTGAAGCTTTCTTT	CASSMNRLNTEAFF
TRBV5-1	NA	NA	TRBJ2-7	TGCGCCAGCAGCTTGGGGACTCAGGGGGGGTACGAGCAGTACTTC	CASSLGTQGGYEQYF
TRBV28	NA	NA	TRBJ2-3	TGTGCCAGCAGCCAATACGGTACGCAGTATTTT	CASSQYGTQYF
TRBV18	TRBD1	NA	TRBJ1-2	TGTGCCAGCTCACCCGGACAGGGGGCGGTCTATGGCTACACCTTC	CASSPGQGAVYGYTF
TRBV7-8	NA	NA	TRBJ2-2	TGTGCCAGCAGGCCCGGGACCACAAACGCCGGGGAGCTGTTTTTT	CASRPGTTNAGELFF
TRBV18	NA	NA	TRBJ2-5	TGTGCCAGCTCACCACTCGAGGAGACCCAGTACTTC	CASSPLEETQYF
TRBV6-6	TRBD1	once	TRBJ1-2	TGTGCCAGCAGTTACCGGGACAGGGGGTTCTATGGCTACACCTTC	CASSYRDRGFYGYTF
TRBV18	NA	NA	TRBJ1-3	TGTGCCAGCTCACCACTGGAGGACCAAGGCGACACCATATATTTT	CASSPLEDQGDTIYF
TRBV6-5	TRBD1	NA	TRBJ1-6	TGTGCCAGCAGCTCTTGGACAGGGACAGACTCACCCCTCCACTTT	CASSSWTGTDSPLHF
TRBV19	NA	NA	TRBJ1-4	TGTGCCAGTAGTATAGGCACGGCTACAGAAAAACTGTTTTTT	CASSIGTATEKLFF
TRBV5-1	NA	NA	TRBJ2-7	TGCGCCAGCAGCAAGGAAGGGGAGCCCACGTACGAGCAGTACTTC	CASSKEGEPTYEQYF
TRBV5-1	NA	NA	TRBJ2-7	TGCGCCAGCAGTTACGGCTCCTACGAGCAGTACTTC	CASSYGSYEQYF
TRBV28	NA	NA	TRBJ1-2	TGTGCCAGCAGCTCAGGGGAGTACTATGGCTACACCTTC	CASSSGEYYGYTF
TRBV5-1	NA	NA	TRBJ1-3	TGCGCCAGCAGCTTGGTGGGGCTCGACTCTGGAAACACCATATATTTT	CASSLVGLDSGNTIYF
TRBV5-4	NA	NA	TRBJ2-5	TGTGCCAGCAGCTTGGCCTGGACAGAAGAGACCCAGTACTTC	CASSLAWTEETQYF